This entry lists 26 T cell receptor beta chains sequenced from one sample in a study of shared clonotypes between healthy human individuals. Assay used: immunoSEQ multiplex PCR; TCRdb lists only in-frame clones, some missing. This sample has 400,000 to 600,000 clones, with about 76% found just once. The sequencing sample was made of PBMCs. The source of these receptors is a woman in her forties in good health. Some clones in this sample may be carry-over from other donors' samples.

This chain links TRBV5-1 with TRBJ1-2, with 8 bases lining up with TRBD1. The trim removed 4 bases at V and 7 bases at J, leaving 12 bases unmatched. Looked up from germline, CDR1 is SGHRS and CDR2 is YFSETQ. The CDR3 has 15 amino acids. Here the CDR3 reads CASSRATTGEGGYTF. CDR3 sequence (DNA): TGCGCCAGCAGCCGAGCCACGACAGGGGAAGGTGGCTACACCTTC.

J is TRBJ1-4 and V is TRBV28; TRBD1 matches at 8 bases. CDR3 length equals 13 residues. Per the germline V gene, CDR1 is MDHEN and CDR2 is SYDVKM. The J segment lost 8 bases and the V segment lost 6 bases, leaving 5 bases of the junction unmatched. The DNA for the CDR3 is TGTGCCAGCAGAAACAGGGGGGGGGAAAAACTGTTTTTT. This gives the protein CASRNRGGEKLFF.

V is TRBV30 and J is TRBJ1-5; D possibly corresponds to TRBD1 (5 bases). With 2 bases removed from V and 7 bases from J, the gap between germline ends came to 12 bases. CDR1 is GTSNPN and CDR2 is SVGIG in the germline V gene (reference sequence). This CDR3 contains 13 residues. The CDR3 loop reads CAWSLGEGQPQHF. As DNA, the CDR3 is TGTGCCTGGAGTCTGGGGGAAGGGCAGCCCCAGCATTTT.

V and J are TRBV9 and TRBJ2-1; 10 bases line up with TRBD2. Trimming removed 5 bases from V and 2 bases from J; junction bases left unmatched: 7. CDR1 and CDR2 (germline): SGDLS, YYNGEE. The CDR3 is 16 residues long. The CDR3 region has the DNA TGTGCCAGCAGGGCCACCCTAGCGGGAGCCTACAATGAGCAGTTCTTC. Its translation is CASRATLAGAYNEQFF.

As regards this clone: The sample contains more than one DNA sequence encoding this CDR3. The rearrangement uses TRBV7-2 and TRBJ1-6; the D gene is possibly TRBD1 (6 bases). Deletions cut 6 bases from V and 0 bases from J, with 12 bases between. The CDR3 contains 16 residues. Germline-derived CDR1 and CDR2 are SGHTA and FQGNSA. CDR3 protein: CASSPGQSSYNSPLHF. The CDR3 nucleotides read TGTGCCAGCAGTCCGGGACAAAGCTCCTATAATTCACCCCTCCACTTT.

J is TRBJ2-3 and V is TRBV5-4, with D possibly TRBD1 on 6 matching bases. The CDR3 is made up of 15 amino acids. From germline, CDR1 is SGHNT and CDR2 YYREEE (reference sequence). V gave up 3 bases and J gave up 2 bases, with 13 bases separating them. CDR3 loop: CASSSRQAPTDTQYF. The CDR3 DNA sequence: TGTGCCAGCAGCTCCCGACAGGCCCCCACAGATACGCAGTATTTT.

The rearrangement uses TRBV7-9 and TRBJ2-2, with 11 bases identical to TRBD2. The V gene's germline CDR1 is SEHNR and CDR2 FQNEAQ (reference sequence). The CDR3 loop spans 15 amino acids. With V trimmed by 8 bases and J by 7 bases, 9 bases remained unmatched. The CDR3 DNA is TGTGCCAGCGAGGTGTCTAGCGGGAGGAGCGGGGAGCTGTTTTTT. Encoded protein: CASEVSSGRSGELFF.

This chain joins TRBV4-1 and TRBJ2-7, with TRBD2 matching over 7 bases. CDR1 and CDR2 from the germline V gene are MGHRA and YSYEKL. The CDR3 length is 18 residues. The J segment lost 2 bases and the V segment lost 2 bases, leaving 15 bases of the junction unmatched. The CDR3 reads CASSQLFKGLAATYEQYF. In nucleotides, the CDR3 is TGCGCCAGCAGCCAATTATTCAAGGGGCTAGCGGCCACCTACGAGCAGTACTTC.

The rearrangement joins TRBV7-7 to TRBJ2-7; D might be TRBD2 (6 bases). This CDR3 is 14 amino acids long. V lost 5 bases and J lost 0, with 11 bases in between. The germline V gene encodes CDR1 SSHAT and CDR2 FNYEAQ (reference sequence). The CDR3 loop reads CASSPRDGSYEQYF. In DNA form, the CDR3 reads TGTGCCAGCAGCCCGCGGGACGGCTCCTACGAGCAGTACTTC.

This clone was seen just once. V gene TRBV28 combines with J gene TRBJ1-4; D is unresolved. Germline CDR1 and CDR2: MDHEN and SYDVKM. The CDR3 length is 13 residues. Trimming shortened V by 8 bases and J by 5 bases, and 12 bases separated the two germline ends. The CDR3 region is CASLRGPNEKLFF. The CDR3 DNA follows: TGTGCCAGCCTCCGAGGGCCGAATGAAAAACTGTTTTTT.

The rearrangement links TRBV4-2 to TRBJ2-2; 9 bases match TRBD1. The CDR3 totals 16 residues. Germline values: CDR1 LGHNA, CDR2 YNFKEQ. V was clipped by 1 base and J by 4 bases; unmatched bases: 4. CDR3 region: CASSQAGTGITGELFF. DNA for the CDR3: TGTGCCAGCAGCCAAGCTGGGACAGGGATCACCGGGGAGCTGTTTTTT.

The chain recombines TRBV10-3 with TRBJ1-2; D not certain. CDR1 ENHRY and CDR2 SYGVKD come from the germline V gene. The CDR3 has 15 amino acids. With 3 bases removed from V and 4 bases from J, the gap between germline ends came to 15 bases. CDR3 nucleotides: TGTGCCATCAGTGATCGAGGGTCCAGTGGCTATGGCTACACCTTC. Amino acids: CAISDRGSSGYGYTF.

The chain recombines TRBV6-5 with TRBJ1-1, with D perhaps matching TRBD1 (5 bases). The CDR3 consists of 14 residues. The V end lost 6 bases, the J end lost 1 base, and 12 bases lay between the germline ends. Germline V gene sequence: CDR1 MNHEY, CDR2 SVGAGI. The CDR3 nucleotides are TGTGCCAGCAGCACCGGGGGTGAGAACACTGAAGCTTTCTTT. This encodes CASSTGGENTEAFF.

V is TRBV30 and J is TRBJ1-3, with 7 bases fitting TRBD1. V lost 2 bases, J lost 0 bases, and 4 bases stayed unmatched. The CDR3 is made up of 15 amino acids. Germline CDR1 is GTSNPN and CDR2 is SVGIG (reference sequence). The CDR3 protein is CAWSPPGGSGNTIYF. The CDR3 nucleotides read TGTGCCTGGAGTCCCCCAGGGGGCTCTGGAAACACCATATATTTT.

This clone was found once. The sample carries other DNA sequences with the same CDR3. This sequence joins TRBV27 and TRBJ1-3; unclear D gene. The CDR3 is 14 amino acids. Germline lookup yields CDR1 MNHEY and CDR2 SMNVEV (reference sequence). Trimming took off 0 bases at V and 0 bases at J, with 3 bases between the two ends. CDR3 sequence (DNA): TGTGCCAGCAGTTTATCGGGCTCTGGAAACACCATATATTTT. Protein: CASSLSGSGNTIYF.

The rearrangement joins TRBV7-6 to TRBJ2-3, with 7 bases that match TRBD2. CDR1 SGHVS and CDR2 FNYEAQ come from the germline V gene. V gave up 1 base and J gave up 4 bases; unmatched junction bases: 2. The CDR3 spans 14 residues. The CDR3 DNA sequence: TGTGCCAGCAGCTTAGTGGCGGGAGCAGATACGCAGTATTTT. Translating gives CASSLVAGADTQYF.

V and J are TRBV7-9 and TRBJ2-5, with D possibly being TRBD1 (7 bases). Trimming left V 2 bases short and J 1 base short, with 11 bases between. CDR3 length: 15 amino acids. Germline lookup yields CDR1 SEHNR and CDR2 FQNEAQ (reference sequence). CDR3 protein: CASSLRGTVQETQYF. The CDR3 region has the DNA TGTGCCAGCAGCTTACGGGGGACAGTCCAAGAGACCCAGTACTTC.

The chain employs TRBV7-9 and TRBJ2-5, with TRBD2 matching over 9 bases. Germline V lookup: CDR1 SEHNR, CDR2 FQNEAQ (reference sequence). J was trimmed by 3 bases and V by 5 bases; bases with no gene match: 7. The CDR3 totals 15 residues. CDR3 nucleotide sequence: TGTGCCAGCAGCCGAAGGGGACTAGCTGAAGAGACCCAGTACTTC. It is translated as CASSRRGLAEETQYF.

This chain connects TRBV29-1 to TRBJ2-1; 12 nucleotides line up with TRBD2. Looked up from germline, CDR1 is SQVTM and CDR2 is ANQGSEA. The CDR3 sequence is 16 residues long. With 7 bases clipped from V and 4 bases from J, the junction kept 11 bases outside the gene matches. The CDR3 nucleotides are TGCAGCGCCCAAGGGACTAGCGGGCCTCAATACAATGAGCAGTTCTTC. It yields the protein CSAQGTSGPQYNEQFF.

CDR3 nucleotide sequence: TGTGCCAGTAGTATAAGACAGGCGAACACTGAAGCTTTCTTT. Its protein is CASSIRQANTEAFF. This chain joins TRBV19 and TRBJ1-1, with D maybe TRBD1 (6 bases). Germline loops: CDR1 LNHDA, CDR2 SQIVND (reference sequence). Trimming pared 2 bases from V and 1 base from J, leaving 8 bases between. The length of the CDR3 is 14 residues.

V usage is TRBV30 and J usage is TRBJ2-3; D unresolved. Germline lookup yields CDR1 GTSNPN and CDR2 SVGIG (reference sequence). V was trimmed by 3 bases and J by 6 bases, leaving 10 bases between them. CDR3 length: 12 residues. For the CDR3, the DNA is TGTGCCTGGAGCCCAGACGGGGATACGCAGTATTTT. It translates to CAWSPDGDTQYF.

There are many counts of this clone. The rearrangement uses TRBV19 and TRBJ1-2; the match to TRBD1 covers 10 bases. V trimming: 5 bases; J trimming: 7 bases; junction bases outside the gene matches: 13. Germline CDR1 is LNHDA and CDR2 is SQIVND (reference sequence). The CDR3 has 16 residues. CDR3 in amino acids: CASSPPPGTGDFGYTF. The CDR3 bases are TGTGCCAGTAGTCCCCCTCCCGGGACAGGGGACTTTGGCTACACCTTC.

This sequence joins TRBV9 and TRBJ2-7; D unclear. The CDR3 length is 14 residues. CDR1 is SGDLS and CDR2 is YYNGEE in the germline V gene. The ends were cut back, 0 bases at V and 2 bases at J, with 9 bases in the middle. The CDR3 DNA reads TGTGCCAGCAGCGTAGGAGGCAGCCCCTACGAGCAGTACTTC. It specifies CASSVGGSPYEQYF.

The J gene is TRBJ2-7, the V gene TRBV7-2, with D possibly TRBD2 on 6 matching bases. CDR3 length: 14 residues. CDR1 SGHTA and CDR2 FQGNSA come from the germline V gene. V dropped 7 bases and J dropped 2 bases, with 15 bases sitting between them. The CDR3 protein is CASTSGRGTYEQYF. The CDR3, as DNA: TGTGCCAGCACCTCCGGGAGAGGAACCTACGAGCAGTACTTC.

J is TRBJ1-5 and V is TRBV18; 9 bases are shared with TRBD1. CDR1 is KGHSH, CDR2 LQKENI, per germline. V was pared by 3 bases and J by 6 bases, with 3 bases of the junction left unmatched. The CDR3 runs to 14 residues. The CDR3 bases are TGTGCCAGCTCACCGACAGGGGGTCGTCAGCCCCAGCATTTT. Translated, it gives CASSPTGGRQPQHF.

The rearrangement links TRBV10-3 to TRBJ2-5; D may be TRBD1 or TRBD2 (5 bases each). Germline CDR1 reads ENHRY; CDR2 reads SYGVKD. V was pared by 6 bases and J by 5 bases, with 13 bases between. The CDR3 loop spans 13 amino acids. The CDR3 loop reads CAIRSGTSETQYF. CDR3 sequence (DNA): TGTGCCATCAGATCCGGGACGTCGGAGACCCAGTACTTC.